This T cell receptor (beta chain) was captured by sequencing in a study of shared clonotypes between healthy human individuals. Study-wide background: Researchers assigned three CD4 naive, three CD4 memory, two CD8 naive and one CD8 memory plate to each donor. Study-level points and caveats: Represented genetic and exposure-history diversity was restricted by having few donors. When naive CD4 clonotypes were compared across a few donors, around 5% were shared.

CDR3 size: 16 residues. The ends lost 1 base at V and 1 base at J; junction bases unmatched: 5. Germline V gives CDR1 MGHRA, CDR2 YSYEKL. Remarks on this clone: The antigen is undetermined.

Assay used: immunoSEQ multiplex PCR; TCRdb lists only in-frame clones, some missing. The sample comprises approximately 350,000 clones, about 96% of which are singletons, and 0.32% rests with the top ten. Sequenced material: memory CD8+ T cells sorted from blood. Subset reported: CD45RO+ cells pooled with CCR7-negative TemRA cells. The clonotype was recovered from a man under 40 in good health. The V and J genes are TRBV4-1 and TRBJ2-3, with 7 bases fitting TRBD2. The CDR3 here is CASSQATSARTDTQYF. The CDR3 DNA reads TGCGCCAGCAGCCAAGCCACTAGCGCTCGCACAGATACGCAGTATTTT.